This paragraph reports one T cell receptor (beta chain). The target antigen is unknown. The library was made from cDNA and included unique molecular identifiers. T cells numbering about 0.9 to 11 million yielded cDNA molecules that totaled roughly 500,000. TCRdb reprocessed the PCR reads via MiXCR and lists one record per CDR3 protein. Of some 700,000 distinct CDR3 sequences in the sample, 55% to 70% were seen once. This specimen comes from a study of post-analysis software for immune sequencing data. Across the study: The cohort encompassed relapsing-remitting, secondary progressive and progressive-relapsing multiple sclerosis disease courses.

General study findings and limits: A few TRBV segments occurring more often in patients than controls included TRBV5-6, TRBV5-1 and TRBV20-1. There was significantly lower normalized Chao1 diversity in multiple sclerosis patients than in controls. Under the F measure, samples that were prepared in one batch clustered strongly together.

The CDR3 sequence is 13 residues long. V lost 7 bases and J lost 5; bases outside the gene matches: 3. Germline CDR1 and CDR2: SQVTM and ANQGSEA. The sequence came from a girl aged 2 to 10 with multiple sclerosis. The chain employs TRBV29-1 and TRBJ2-1; 12 nucleotides agree with TRBD2. Sequences were obtained from blood. The CDR3 region has the DNA TGCAGCGGGAGGACTAGCGGGGACAATGAGCAGTTCTTC. This gives the protein CSGRTSGDNEQFF.